This entry lists 30 T cell receptor beta chains sequenced from one sample in a study of T cells in localized non-small cell lung cancer. Produced via immunoSEQ multiplex PCR; TCRdb's table is partial and in-frame only. Of around 41,000 clones listed, about 88% are singletons. The sequences come from peripheral blood, collected before any cancer treatment. These receptors all stem from a woman aged 18-55 years with stage III lung adenocarcinoma.

This clone has a handful of counts. This chain joins TRBV6-1 and TRBJ1-1; 9 bases agree with TRBD1. This CDR3 has 13 residues. V was clipped by 5 bases and J by 7 bases; unmatched bases: 5. CDR1 and CDR2 from the germline V gene are MNHNS and SASEGT. The CDR3 nucleotides read TGTGCCAGCAGTCTAGGACAGGGGCTTGAAGCTTTCTTT. This sequence encodes CASSLGQGLEAFF.

J is TRBJ1-6 and V is TRBV2, with 7 bases fitting TRBD1. This CDR3 has 15 amino acids. Germline V gene data show CDR1 as SNHLY and CDR2 as FYNNEI. Unmatched junction bases numbered 4, after V lost 5 bases and J lost 3 bases. The CDR3 bases are TGTGCCAGCAGTACCACAGGGGACTATAATTCACCCCTCCACTTT. This gives the protein CASSTTGDYNSPLHF. The full variable domain, rest sourced from reference TRBV2 and TRBJ1-6, is EPEVTQTPSHQVTQMGQEVILRCVPISNHLYFYWYRQILGQKVEFLVSFYNNEISEKSEIFDDQFSVERPDGSNFTLKIRSTKLEDSAMYFCASSTTGDYNSPLHFGNGTRLTVT.

The CDR3, as DNA: TGTGCCAGCAGTAATGACAGGGGACGGGAGACCCAGTACTTC. Protein sequence: CASSNDRGRETQYF. The rearrangement links TRBV2 to TRBJ2-5; 8 positions match TRBD1. V shed 5 bases, J shed 5 bases, and the junction held 7 bases outside the gene matches. The CDR3 totals 14 residues. Germline loops: CDR1 SNHLY, CDR2 FYNNEI.

The chain employs TRBV19 and TRBJ2-5; D not resolved. The CDR3 covers 14 residues. Between the trimmed V and J ends, which lost 3 bases and 1 base, there was a span of 9 bases. CDR1 is LNHDA, CDR2 SQIVND, per germline (reference sequence). The CDR3 region has the DNA TGTGCCAGTAGTATGCGGCCGAGCCAAGAGACCCAGTACTTC. It codes for CASSMRPSQETQYF. Combining the CDR3 with reference TRBV19 and TRBJ2-5 gives the whole variable domain DGGITQSPKYLFRKEGQNVTLSCEQNLNHDAMYWYRQDPGQGLRLIYYSQIVNDFQKGDIAEGYSVSREKKESFPLTVTSAQKNPTAFYLCASSMRPSQETQYFGPGTRLLVL.

The chain has TRBV19 and TRBJ1-5, with D hard to call. Trimming stripped 3 bases from V and 3 bases from J, with 18 bases between. Germline V lookup: CDR1 LNHDA, CDR2 SQIVND (reference sequence). The CDR3 extends over 17 amino acids. The DNA for the CDR3 is TGTGCCAGTAGTATTAACCCCTCGAGAACCTTCAATCAGCCCCAGCATTTT. Protein: CASSINPSRTFNQPQHF.

The V call is TRBV14, the J call TRBJ1-6; no reliable D call. V dropped 0 bases and J dropped 3 bases, with 9 bases sitting between them. Germline V gene data show CDR1 as SGHDN and CDR2 as FVKESK. CDR3 length: 16 residues. DNA for the CDR3: TGTGCCAGCAGCCAAGATGTCGCCTTCTATAATTCACCCCTCCACTTT. Translation: CASSQDVAFYNSPLHF.

The chain joins TRBV7-8 to TRBJ1-4; no definite D call. From germline, CDR1 is SGHVS and CDR2 FQNEAQ. Deletions cut 2 bases from V and 7 bases from J, with 14 bases between. CDR3 length equals 15 residues. The chain's CDR3 is CASSLSLSRGEKLFF. CDR3 DNA sequence: TGTGCCAGCAGCTTAAGTCTTTCACGGGGTGAAAAACTGTTTTTT. Looking up the rest from reference TRBV7-8 and TRBJ1-4 gives the full variable domain: GAGVSQSPRYKVAKRGQDVALRCDPISGHVSLFWYQQALGQGPEFLTYFQNEAQLDKSGLPSDRFFAERPEGSVSTLKIQRTQQEDSAVYLCASSLSLSRGEKLFFGSGTQLSVL.

This clone showed up just once. This chain uses TRBV11-2 with TRBJ2-1, with 10 bases that match TRBD2. The V and J ends lost 0 bases and 4 bases, in that order; junction bases with no gene match: 12. The CDR3 loop spans 19 amino acids. Germline CDR1 and CDR2: SGHAT and FQNNGV. CDR3 DNA sequence: TGTGCCAGCAGCTTAGATTCCGCTAGCGGGGGCCCCCGTTACAATGAGCAGTTCTTC. Translating gives CASSLDSASGGPRYNEQFF. The full variable domain, with the rest looked up from reference TRBV11-2 and TRBJ2-1, is EAGVAQSPRYKIIEKRQSVAFWCNPISGHATLYWYQQILGQGPKLLIQFQNNGVVDDSQLPKDRFSAERLKGVDSTLKIQPAKLEDSAVYLCASSLDSASGGPRYNEQFFGPGTRLTVL.

This clone was recorded once. CDR3 region: CASSSTGTGELFF. Here the CDR3 DNA reads TGTGCCAGCAGCTCAACAGGGACCGGGGAGCTGTTTTTT. The chain uses TRBV7-2 and TRBJ2-2, with D possibly matching TRBD1 (6 bases). The CDR3 has 13 amino acids. The V and J ends lost 4 bases and 5 bases respectively, with 8 bases between them. Germline CDR1 SGHTA, CDR2 FQGNSA.

Notes on this clone: Other DNA sequences from this sample encode an identical CDR3 as well. J is TRBJ1-6 and V is TRBV11-2; the D gene is possibly TRBD1 (5 bases). CDR1 SGHAT and CDR2 FQNNGV come from the germline V gene. The V gene lost 2 bases and the J gene lost 8 bases, with 10 bases spanning the gap. The CDR3 is made up of 14 amino acids. CDR3 amino acids: CASSLRSGDSPLHF. CDR3 in DNA: TGTGCCAGCAGCTTACGCTCGGGGGATTCACCCCTCCACTTT.

The CDR3 here is CASSGGIGNQPQHF. In nucleotides, the CDR3 is TGTGCCAGCAGCGGGGGGATTGGCAATCAGCCCCAGCATTTT. This chain connects TRBV9 to TRBJ1-5; tentative D call: TRBD1 (5 bases). The CDR3 is 14 residues long. V lost 3 bases and J 2 bases, leaving 9 bases between the germline ends. CDR1 and CDR2 from the germline V gene are SGDLS and YYNGEE.

The chain has TRBV2 and TRBJ1-1, with 7 bases matching TRBD1. With 6 bases clipped from V and 0 bases from J, the junction kept 10 bases outside the gene matches. This CDR3 is 16 amino acids long. Germline V lookup: CDR1 SNHLY, CDR2 FYNNEI. CDR3 region: CASSSVGQRLNTEAFF. The CDR3 coding sequence is TGTGCCAGCAGCTCCGTGGGACAGCGGTTGAACACTGAAGCTTTCTTT.

V usage is TRBV11-2 and J usage is TRBJ2-5; D unresolved. Germline CDR1 and CDR2: SGHAT and FQNNGV. The CDR3 covers 13 residues. V was trimmed by 2 bases and J by 1 base, leaving 5 bases between them. The CDR3 region has the DNA TGTGCCAGCAGCTTAATGGGCCAAGAGACCCAGTACTTC. As protein: CASSLMGQETQYF.

For the CDR3, the DNA is TGTGCCAGCAGCCCAGGAGCACGGTTGGGTGAGCAGTTCTTC. Residues: CASSPGARLGEQFF. V is TRBV5-6 and J is TRBJ2-1; D not certain. CDR1 and CDR2 (germline): SGHDT, YYEEEE. Trimming left V 4 bases short and J 9 bases short, with 17 bases between. There are 14 residues in the CDR3. Variable domain in full (rest from reference TRBV5-6 and TRBJ2-1): DAGVTQSPTHLIKTRGQQVTLRCSPKSGHDTVSWYQQALGQGPQFIFQYYEEEERQRGNFPDRFSGHQFPNYSSELNVNALLLGDSALYLCASSPGARLGEQFFGPGTRLTVL.

By sample share, this clone is medium-sized. The J gene is TRBJ2-1, the V gene TRBV19; 12 nucleotides agree with TRBD2. The germline gives CDR1 LNHDA, CDR2 SQIVND (reference sequence). The CDR3 has 14 amino acids. V shed 5 bases, J shed 8 bases, and the junction held 4 bases outside the gene matches. CDR3 coding DNA: TGTGCCAGTAGTCTAGCGGGGGGGCTGGATGAGCAGTTCTTC. Its protein product is CASSLAGGLDEQFF.

Comment on this clone: The junction departs from germline at one end; a sequencing error may be responsible. CDR3 sequence reads: CASSQDPGTGWQF. Here the CDR3 DNA reads TGCGCCAGCAGCCAAGATCCGGGGACAGGGTGGCAATTC. The chain is built from TRBV4-1 and TRBJ1-2, with 9 bases identical to TRBD1. This CDR3 is built from 13 residues. Germline-derived CDR1 and CDR2 are MGHRA and YSYEKL.

This chain connects TRBV6-5 to TRBJ2-7; no firm D call. V lost 0 bases and J lost 6, with 9 bases in between. Germline V lookup: CDR1 MNHEY, CDR2 SVGAGI. The CDR3 length is 13 residues. The CDR3 loop reads CASSYSTAGEQYF. The CDR3 DNA reads as TGTGCCAGCAGTTACTCCACAGCTGGCGAGCAGTACTTC.

V usage is TRBV7-2 and J usage is TRBJ2-7, with TRBD2 as a possible D gene (6 bases). There are 13 residues in the CDR3. Germline CDR1 and CDR2: SGHTA and FQGNSA. Trimming took off 1 base at V and 2 bases at J, with 6 bases between the two ends. The CDR3 spells CASSLGLAYEQYF. The CDR3 DNA reads as TGTGCCAGCAGCTTAGGACTAGCCTACGAGCAGTACTTC.

This CDR3 reads CASRLTENTEAFF. CDR3 DNA: TGCGCCAGCAGGTTGACAGAGAACACTGAAGCTTTCTTT. The chain combines TRBV5-1 with TRBJ1-1, with a tentative D call TRBD1 (5 bases). Germline lookup yields CDR1 SGHRS and CDR2 YFSETQ. Trimming left V 5 bases short and J 1 base short, with 9 bases between. The CDR3 has 13 residues.

About this clone: Other nucleotide sequences from this sample produce the same CDR3. The V call is TRBV18, the J call TRBJ1-3; D is perhaps TRBD1 (6 bases). The CDR3 runs to 13 residues. Between the trimmed V and J ends, which lost 6 bases and 4 bases, there was a span of 10 bases. Looked up from germline, CDR1 is KGHSH and CDR2 is LQKENI. CDR3 nucleotides: TGTGCCAGCTCCCCCGGACAGGGAAACACCATATATTTT. Protein: CASSPGQGNTIYF.

The V gene is TRBV30, the J gene TRBJ2-4; D not resolved. V was pared by 0 bases and J by 1 base, with 7 bases between. This CDR3 region has 14 residues. Per germline, CDR1 GTSNPN and CDR2 SVGIG (reference sequence). For the CDR3, the DNA is TGTGCCTGGAGTGTATCCTTGGCCAAAAACATTCAGTACTTC. It specifies CAWSVSLAKNIQYF.

This sequence joins TRBV14 and TRBJ1-2; D is perhaps TRBD1 (5 bases). CDR1 SGHDN and CDR2 FVKESK come from the germline V gene. The CDR3 runs to 13 residues. The germline V and J ends were trimmed by 4 bases and 0 bases, with 6 bases remaining between them. CDR3 amino acids: CASSPGANYGYTF. CDR3 bases: TGTGCCAGCAGCCCGGGGGCTAACTATGGCTACACCTTC.

The rearrangement joins TRBV9 to TRBJ1-5; D may be TRBD1 (6 bases). This CDR3 spans 13 amino acids. Germline V gene sequence: CDR1 SGDLS, CDR2 YYNGEE. Trimming removed 3 bases from V and 4 bases from J, with 8 bases in between. In DNA form, the CDR3 reads TGTGCCAGCAGCGGCGGACAGAATCAGCCCCAGCATTTT. Translation gives CASSGGQNQPQHF.

Of note for this clone: The junction departs from germline at one end; a sequencing error may be responsible. The CDR3: CASGQGHDLDNEQFF. CDR3 DNA sequence: TGTGCCAGCGGCCAAGGACATGACTTGGATAATGAGCAGTTCTTC. The chain employs TRBV4-2 and TRBJ2-1, with D possibly TRBD1 on 5 matching bases. The CDR3 is 15 amino acids. Germline CDR1 LGHNA, CDR2 YNFKEQ.

The chain carries TRBV19 and TRBJ2-3; TRBD2 might be the D (5 bases). Germline values: CDR1 LNHDA, CDR2 SQIVND (reference sequence). Between the trimmed V and J ends, which lost 1 base and 2 bases, there was a span of 13 bases. This CDR3 is 16 amino acids long. The CDR3 region has the DNA TGTGCCAGTAGTATAGTGACGGCCGACTACACAGATACGCAGTATTTT. Encoded protein: CASSIVTADYTDTQYF.

The CDR3 sequence is CASSVTGQAIGRYTF. CDR3 DNA: TGTGCCAGCAGCGTAACGGGACAGGCAATAGGACGCTACACCTTC. The chain joins TRBV9 to TRBJ1-2; 8 bases fit TRBD1. The CDR3 is made up of 15 amino acids. The junction had 11 bases not matched to a gene; V was cut back by 1 base and J by 9 bases. Germline V gives CDR1 SGDLS, CDR2 YYNGEE.

J is TRBJ2-3 and V is TRBV6-1, with 9 nucleotides matching TRBD2. Germline V CDR1 and CDR2: MNHNS, SASEGT. The CDR3 is 15 amino acids. The junction had 9 bases not matched to a gene; V was cut back by 4 bases and J by 7 bases. CDR3 sequence (DNA): TGTGCCAGCAGTGTTGGCGGGGGGGCCTGGTATACGCAGTATTTT. This sequence encodes CASSVGGGAWYTQYF.

This clone was counted a single time. The chain couples TRBV18 to TRBJ2-3; 9 positions agree with TRBD2. This CDR3 has 17 amino acids. V lost 0 bases, J lost 1 base, and 5 bases stayed unmatched. Germline V gene sequence: CDR1 KGHSH, CDR2 LQKENI. The CDR3 is CASSPPVAGARTDTQYF. In nucleotides, the CDR3 is TGTGCCAGCTCACCACCGGTAGCGGGGGCCCGCACAGATACGCAGTATTTT.

This rearrangement joins TRBV7-9 to TRBJ2-5, with D maybe TRBD1 (6 bases). V gave up 5 bases and J gave up 1 base, with 14 bases separating them. Germline assignment: CDR1 SEHNR and CDR2 FQNEAQ (reference sequence). This CDR3 comprises 15 residues. The CDR3 region is CASSPRTVPQETQYF. CDR3 coding DNA: TGTGCCAGCAGCCCGAGGACAGTCCCCCAAGAGACCCAGTACTTC.

The J gene is TRBJ2-5, the V gene TRBV6-1; perhaps D is TRBD1 or TRBD2 (6 bases each). CDR3 length equals 14 residues. Per germline, CDR1 MNHNS and CDR2 SASEGT. Trimming shortened V by 6 bases and J by 9 bases, and 20 bases separated the two germline ends. As DNA, the CDR3 is TGTGCCAGCAGGAGGGGGGAGTCGTACTCGGCCCAGTACTTC. Its translation is CASRRGESYSAQYF.